This TCR beta chain was documented in a study of T cells after yellow fever vaccination. Study-wide findings and caveats: Clonotypes found in both CD4 and CD8 compartments made up a small share. FACS-sorted repertoires could harbor abundant contaminating bulk-population clonotypes. Boosting was followed by the reappearance of most primary-vaccination clones (around 95% CD4, 70% to 90% CD8).

CDR1 SGHRS and CDR2 YFSETQ come from the germline V gene. Trimming left V 1 base short and J 0 bases short, with 13 bases between. This CDR3 is built from 16 residues. The sample holds a few counts of this clonotype. The antigen is not known. 5'RACE template switching produced TCR cDNA carrying a universal primer site and UMIs. MiXCR, run by TCRdb on the 5' RACE reads, gives a single entry per CDR3 protein. The data contain some 350,000 distinct CDR3 sequences, approximately 4% of them seen just once; the ten biggest clones take up roughly 24%. The sequencing used PBMCs, collected 5 days after the yellow fever booster vaccination. The chain employs TRBV5-1 and TRBJ2-5, with TRBD1 as a possible D gene (5 bases). This TCR derives from a young man who received the YFV17D yellow fever vaccine. The CDR3 DNA is TGCGCCAGCAGCTTGTATCGTACAGGATACCAAGAGACCCAGTACTTC. Translated, it gives CASSLYRTGYQETQYF.